This record covers a single T cell receptor (beta chain). The sample originates from a study of CD8 T cells in Susac syndrome. TCR beta sequencing was performed on blood CD8+ and CD4+ T cells. Roughly 0.45 to 1 ug RNA was reverse transcribed with random hexamers. TCRdb used MiXCR to reprocess the immunoSEQ multiplex PCR reads, holding one entry per CDR3 protein. Of roughly 120,000 distinct CDR3 sequences listed, approximately 94% were seen once; the top ten hold 0.095% to 0.15%. V was trimmed by 5 bases and J by 0 bases, leaving 17 bases between them. The CDR3 consists of 17 residues. Germline CDR1 SGHTA, CDR2 FQGNSA.

This receptor was taken from a human donor with multiple sclerosis. Sequences were obtained from CD4+ T cells from PBMCs. This sequence joins TRBV7-2 and TRBJ1-5, with TRBD1 as a possible D gene (5 bases). CDR3 loop: CASSLPPTGTSNQPQHF. The DNA for the CDR3 is TGTGCCAGCAGCCTACCACCCACGGGGACTAGCAATCAGCCCCAGCATTTT.